This TCR beta chain was obtained from a study of T cell responses to AZD1222 COVID-19 vaccine. Assay used: immunoSEQ multiplex PCR; TCRdb lists only in-frame clones, some missing. The sample shows 150,000 or so clones, 80% to 95% of them seen only once. V was trimmed by 5 bases and J by 0 bases, leaving 13 bases between them. This CDR3 spans 16 amino acids. The germline gives CDR1 MGHRA, CDR2 YSYEKL. The specimen was peripheral blood, collected 28 days after the second AZD1222 dose. V gene TRBV4-1 combines with J gene TRBJ1-4; maybe TRBD1 (6 bases). This clonotype was obtained from an adult who received the AZD1222 COVID-19 vaccine. The CDR3: CASSRGGSATNEKLFF. DNA for the CDR3: TGCGCCAGCAGCAGGGGGGGGAGTGCAACTAATGAAAAACTGTTTTTT.